These 9 T cell receptor beta chains originate from one sample sequenced in a study of cytomegalovirus exposure and HLA in healthy donors. PCR involved 60 Vbeta and 13 Jbeta primers. Repertoires were generated with immunoSEQ multiplex PCR, while TCRdb's copy carries only in-frame clones and drops some. The sample yields 200,000 to 250,000 clones, about 81% seen once. The specimen sequenced was PBMCs. The receptor set was obtained from a woman aged 55-75 years in good health and CMV-seropositive.

The chain employs TRBV7-2 and TRBJ2-2; 9 bases fit TRBD1. The CDR3 sequence is 14 residues long. Germline V gene data show CDR1 as SGHTA and CDR2 as FQGNSA. J was trimmed by 1 base and V by 6 bases; bases with no gene match: 0. The CDR3: CASRDRGNTGELFF. Here the CDR3 DNA reads TGTGCCAGCAGGGACAGGGGGAACACCGGGGAGCTGTTTTTT. Full variable domain (missing parts from reference TRBV7-2 and TRBJ2-2): GAGVSQSPSNKVTEKGKDVELRCDPISGHTALYWYRQSLGQGLEFLIYFQGNSAPDKSGLPSDRFSAERTGGSVSTLTIQRTQQEDSAVYLCASRDRGNTGELFFGEGSRLTVL.

V usage is TRBV19 and J usage is TRBJ2-1, with 7 positions matching TRBD1. The CDR3 has 14 amino acids. Germline CDR1 and CDR2: LNHDA and SQIVND (reference sequence). J was trimmed by 3 bases and V by 5 bases; bases with no gene match: 4. CDR3 loop: CASSGWDSYNEQFF. The CDR3 bases are TGTGCCAGTAGTGGATGGGACAGCTACAATGAGCAGTTCTTC.

V is TRBV29-1 and J is TRBJ1-1; D unclear. The CDR3 sequence is 11 residues long. Trimming cost V 3 bases and J 5 bases, with 7 bases left between them. Germline assignment: CDR1 SQVTM and CDR2 ANQGSEA. The CDR3 region is CSVEVETEAFF. In DNA form, the CDR3 reads TGCAGCGTTGAGGTAGAAACTGAAGCTTTCTTT.

This clone was counted between two and nine times. Germline is not matched at one junction end, which may reflect a read error. The chain carries TRBV6-5 and TRBJ2-7; 8 bases fit TRBD1. The CDR3 runs 16 residues. CDR1 and CDR2 from the germline V gene are MNHEY and SVGAGI. The CDR3 nucleotides are TGTGCCAGCAGTTACTTCAGGGGACAGGTCTCCCACGAGCAGTACTTC. Translation gives CASSYFRGQVSHEQYF.

The rearrangement joins TRBV27 to TRBJ2-7; 8 bases match TRBD1. V was clipped by 6 bases and J by 6 bases; unmatched bases: 4. This CDR3 has 12 residues. Germline V gives CDR1 MNHEY, CDR2 SMNVEV (reference sequence). The CDR3 coding sequence is TGTGCCAGCAGACAGGGGGTCACCGAGCAGTACTTC. As protein: CASRQGVTEQYF.

The chain couples TRBV7-9 to TRBJ1-2; TRBD1 matches at 8 bases. This CDR3 comprises 14 residues. Germline CDR1 and CDR2: SEHNR and FQNEAQ (reference sequence). V lost 6 bases to trimming and J lost 4 bases; unmatched junction nucleotides: 7. CDR3 bases: TGTGCCAGCAGAACAGAACAGGGGGGCTATGGCTACACCTTC. It specifies CASRTEQGGYGYTF. Based on the CDR3 plus reference TRBV7-9 and TRBJ1-2, the full variable domain is DTGVSQNPRHKITKRGQNVTFRCDPISEHNRLYWYRQTLGQGPEFLTYFQNEAQLEKSRLLSDRFSAERPKGSFSTLEIQRTEQGDSAMYLCASRTEQGGYGYTFGSGTRLTVV.

In DNA, the CDR3 is TGTGCCAGCAGTTCACCGCGGGACTATGCCTACGAGCAGTACTTC. Its translation is CASSSPRDYAYEQYF. The V call is TRBV7-9, the J call TRBJ2-7; TRBD2 agrees at 7 bases. Trimming removed 6 bases from V and 2 bases from J; junction bases left unmatched: 10. CDR1 is SEHNR and CDR2 is FQNEAQ in the germline V gene (reference sequence). The CDR3 extends over 15 amino acids.

The chain links TRBV27 to TRBJ2-5; 11 positions agree with TRBD2. The end of the DNA aligns better with TRBJ2-7, so the J call may be wrong. This CDR3 contains 14 residues. Germline V gene lookup returns CDR1 MNHEY and CDR2 SMNVEV (reference sequence). CDR3 nucleotide sequence: TGTGCCAGCAGTGTACTAGCGGGAGCGGGCGAGCAGTACTTC. It encodes CASSVLAGAGEQYF.

This clone was seen only a few times. V gene TRBV21-1 combines with J gene TRBJ2-5; the D segment call TRBD2 is taken from the table without a DNA check. TRBV21-1 is described as a pseudogene. The CDR3 has 15 amino acids. CDR3 amino acids: CASSKGLAGEETQYF. The CDR3 DNA reads TGTGCCAGCAGCAAGGGACTAGCGGGAGAAGAGACCCAGTACTTC.